The clone carrying this TCR beta chain turned up a few times. These data originate in a study of T-cell reconstitution after alpha-beta-depleted transplantation in children. Library preparation (for TCRbeta) was performed with unique molecular identifiers. TCRdb analysed the PCR reads with MiXCR anew, one entry per CDR3 protein. The data show 150,000 to 250,000 distinct CDR3 sequences, with just over 14% seen just once and less than 15% held by the top ten. The germline V gene has CDR1 SGHRS and CDR2 YFSETQ. This CDR3 region has 14 residues. V was trimmed by 5 bases and J by 9 bases, leaving 18 bases between them.

This clonotype originated in a human donor who donated a stem cell graft to a child with acute lymphoblastic leukemia. The chain uses TRBV5-1 and TRBJ2-4; tentative D call: TRBD1 (6 bases). Sequenced here: PBMCs from the stem cell graft donor, sampled from the stem cell graft. CDR3 in amino acids: CASRPGPGQGIQYF. The CDR3 nucleotides read TGCGCCAGCAGGCCTGGGCCGGGACAAGGCATTCAGTACTTC. The full variable domain, its missing parts supplied by reference TRBV5-1 and TRBJ2-4, is KAGVTQTPRYLIKTRGQQVTLSCSPISGHRSVSWYQQTPGQGLQFLFEYFSETQRNKGNFPGRFSGRQFSNSRSEMNVSTLELGDSALYLCASRPGPGQGIQYFGAGTRLSVL.